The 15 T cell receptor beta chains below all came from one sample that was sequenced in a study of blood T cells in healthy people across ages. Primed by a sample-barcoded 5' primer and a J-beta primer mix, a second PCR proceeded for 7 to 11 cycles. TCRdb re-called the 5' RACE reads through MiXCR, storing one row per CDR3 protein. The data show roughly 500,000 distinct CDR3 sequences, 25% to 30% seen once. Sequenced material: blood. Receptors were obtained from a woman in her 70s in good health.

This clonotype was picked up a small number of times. The CDR3 region is CASSDGLSGATFYEQYF. The CDR3 bases are TGTGCCAGCAGCGATGGATTGAGCGGGGCGACTTTCTACGAGCAGTACTTC. V usage is TRBV5-5 and J usage is TRBJ2-7; 7 nucleotides match TRBD2. V shed 4 bases, J shed 3 bases, and the junction held 16 bases outside the gene matches. This CDR3 comprises 17 residues. The germline gives CDR1 SGHKS, CDR2 YYEKEE (reference sequence).

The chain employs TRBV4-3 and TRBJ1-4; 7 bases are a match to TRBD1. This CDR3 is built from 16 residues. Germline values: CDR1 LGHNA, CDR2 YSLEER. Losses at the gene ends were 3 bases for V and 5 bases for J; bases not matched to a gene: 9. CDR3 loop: CASSQPRTGGNEKLFF. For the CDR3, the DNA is TGCGCCAGCAGCCAGCCCCGGACAGGCGGAAATGAAAAACTGTTTTTT.

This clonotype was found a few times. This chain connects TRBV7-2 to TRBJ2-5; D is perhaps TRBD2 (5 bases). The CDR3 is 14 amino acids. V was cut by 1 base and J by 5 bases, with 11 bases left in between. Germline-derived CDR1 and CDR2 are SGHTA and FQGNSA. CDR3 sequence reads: CASSLEASTETQYF. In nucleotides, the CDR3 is TGTGCCAGCAGCTTAGAGGCTAGCACCGAGACCCAGTACTTC.

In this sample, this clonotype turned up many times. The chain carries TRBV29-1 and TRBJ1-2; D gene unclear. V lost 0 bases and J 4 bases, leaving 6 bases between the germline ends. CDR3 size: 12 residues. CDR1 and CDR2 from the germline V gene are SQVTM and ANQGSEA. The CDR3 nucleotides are TGCAGCGTTGAAGATTGGGGCTATGGCTACACCTTC. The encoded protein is CSVEDWGYGYTF.

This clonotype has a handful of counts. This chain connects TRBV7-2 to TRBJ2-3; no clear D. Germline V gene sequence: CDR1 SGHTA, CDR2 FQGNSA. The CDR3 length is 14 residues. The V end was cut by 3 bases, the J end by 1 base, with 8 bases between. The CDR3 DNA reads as TGTGCCAGCAGCTTCCTTGCCCGCACAGATACGCAGTATTTT. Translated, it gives CASSFLARTDTQYF. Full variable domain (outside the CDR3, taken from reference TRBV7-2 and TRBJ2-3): GAGVSQSPSNKVTEKGKDVELRCDPISGHTALYWYRQSLGQGLEFLIYFQGNSAPDKSGLPSDRFSAERTGGSVSTLTIQRTQQEDSAVYLCASSFLARTDTQYFGPGTRLTVL.

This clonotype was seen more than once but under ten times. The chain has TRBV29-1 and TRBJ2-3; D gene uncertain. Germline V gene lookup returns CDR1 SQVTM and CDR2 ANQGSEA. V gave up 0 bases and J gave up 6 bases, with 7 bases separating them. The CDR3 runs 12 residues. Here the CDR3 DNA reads TGCAGCGTTGAAGATCCCCCGGATACGCAGTATTTT. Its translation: CSVEDPPDTQYF.

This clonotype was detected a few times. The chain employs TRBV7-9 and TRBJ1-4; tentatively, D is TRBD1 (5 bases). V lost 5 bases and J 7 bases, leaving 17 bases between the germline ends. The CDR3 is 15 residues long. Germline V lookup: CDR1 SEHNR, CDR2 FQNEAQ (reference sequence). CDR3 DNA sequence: TGTGCCAGCAGCCCTCAAGACCTGAGGGGTGAAAAACTGTTTTTT. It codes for CASSPQDLRGEKLFF.

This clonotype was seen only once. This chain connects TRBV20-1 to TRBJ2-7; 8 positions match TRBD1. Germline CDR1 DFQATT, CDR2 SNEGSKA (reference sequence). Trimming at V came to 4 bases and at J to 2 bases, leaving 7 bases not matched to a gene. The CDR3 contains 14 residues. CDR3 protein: CSANRQGTTYEQYF. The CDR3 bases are TGCAGTGCTAATCGACAGGGGACCACCTACGAGCAGTACTTC.

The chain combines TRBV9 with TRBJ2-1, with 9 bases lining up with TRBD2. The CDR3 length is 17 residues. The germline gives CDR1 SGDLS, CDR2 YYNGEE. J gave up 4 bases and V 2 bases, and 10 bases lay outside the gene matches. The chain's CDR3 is CASSVNFAGGVYNEQFF. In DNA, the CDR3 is TGTGCCAGCAGCGTCAATTTCGCGGGGGGGGTTTACAATGAGCAGTTCTTC.

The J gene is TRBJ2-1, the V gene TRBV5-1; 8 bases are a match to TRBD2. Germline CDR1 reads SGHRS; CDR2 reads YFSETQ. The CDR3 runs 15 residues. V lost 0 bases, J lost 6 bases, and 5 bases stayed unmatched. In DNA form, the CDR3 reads TGCGCCAGCAGCTTGGTACGGGGGGGCCTCAATGAGCAGTTCTTC. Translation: CASSLVRGGLNEQFF.

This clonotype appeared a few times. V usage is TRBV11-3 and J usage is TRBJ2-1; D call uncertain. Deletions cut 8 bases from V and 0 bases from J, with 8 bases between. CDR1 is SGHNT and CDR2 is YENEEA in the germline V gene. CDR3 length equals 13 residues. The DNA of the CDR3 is TGTGCCAGCGTGGGGTCCTCCTACAATGAGCAGTTCTTC. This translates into CASVGSSYNEQFF. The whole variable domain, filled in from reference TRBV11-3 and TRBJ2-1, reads EAGVVQSPRYKIIEKKQPVAFWCNPISGHNTLYWYLQNLGQGPELLIRYENEEAVDDSQLPKDRFSAERLKGVDSTLKIQPAELGDSAVYLCASVGSSYNEQFFGPGTRLTVL.

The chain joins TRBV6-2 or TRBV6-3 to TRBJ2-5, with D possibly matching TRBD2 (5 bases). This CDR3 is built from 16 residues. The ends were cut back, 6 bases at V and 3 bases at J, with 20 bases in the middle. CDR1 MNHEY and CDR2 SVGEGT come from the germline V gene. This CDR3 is CASRHHSGLAKETQYF. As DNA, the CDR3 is TGTGCCAGCAGGCACCACTCCGGACTGGCAAAAGAGACCCAGTACTTC.

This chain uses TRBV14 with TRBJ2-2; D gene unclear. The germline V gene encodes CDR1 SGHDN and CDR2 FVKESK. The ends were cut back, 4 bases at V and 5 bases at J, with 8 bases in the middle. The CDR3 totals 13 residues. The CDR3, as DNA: TGTGCCAGCAGCCTGAGTTGGACCGGGGAGCTGTTTTTT. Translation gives CASSLSWTGELFF.

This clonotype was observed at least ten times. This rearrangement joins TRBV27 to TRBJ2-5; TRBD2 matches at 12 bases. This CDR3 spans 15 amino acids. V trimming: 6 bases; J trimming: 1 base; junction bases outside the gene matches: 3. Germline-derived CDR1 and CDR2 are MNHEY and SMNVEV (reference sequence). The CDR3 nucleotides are TGTGCCAGCAGACGACTAGCGGGGGTCCAAGAGACCCAGTACTTC. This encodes CASRRLAGVQETQYF.

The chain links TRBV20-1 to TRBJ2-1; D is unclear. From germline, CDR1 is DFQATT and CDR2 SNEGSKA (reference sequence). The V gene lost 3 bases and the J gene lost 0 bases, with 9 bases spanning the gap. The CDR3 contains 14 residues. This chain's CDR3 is CSASFLSSYNEQFF. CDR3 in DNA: TGCAGTGCTAGCTTCCTGAGCTCCTACAATGAGCAGTTCTTC.